The present T cell receptor (beta chain) was sequenced within a study of Ad26.COV2.S vaccination and SARS-CoV-2 variants. In the study overall: As a participant in COV1001, the donor was in the Ad26.COV2.S trial arm. Intramuscular Ad26.COV2.S doses were given once or twice, 56 days apart.

The CDR3 has 14 residues. Per germline, CDR1 SNHLY and CDR2 FYNNEI. V was shortened by 4 bases and J by 7 bases, with 11 bases between the two germline ends. Data came from immunoSEQ multiplex PCR; TCRdb stores just in-frame clones and leaves some out. The sample contains a few hundred thousand clones, about nine tenths of which appear only once. In the case of this clone: What it binds is unknown.

Study conclusions and caveats: After vaccination, substantial breadth of spike-specific CD8+ and CD4+ responses was reported.

The treatment: 19 received Ad26.COV2.S at low or high dose, single or two shots; about 5 received placebo; per-sample allocation not given. Following the first vaccine or placebo injection, samples were taken on day 63. Recruitment in Boston yielded a donor of adult age, 18-55 years. The chain is built from TRBV2 and TRBJ1-6; no firm D call. The sequenced sample was peripheral blood, obtained in a trial of Ad26.COV2.S vaccine versus placebo. This clonotype was obtained from a person between 18 and 60 years old who received the Ad26.COV2.S COVID-19 vaccine or a placebo. The CDR3 spells CASSVRGLNSPLHF. For the CDR3, the DNA is TGTGCCAGCAGTGTTCGGGGTCTAAATTCACCCCTCCACTTT.